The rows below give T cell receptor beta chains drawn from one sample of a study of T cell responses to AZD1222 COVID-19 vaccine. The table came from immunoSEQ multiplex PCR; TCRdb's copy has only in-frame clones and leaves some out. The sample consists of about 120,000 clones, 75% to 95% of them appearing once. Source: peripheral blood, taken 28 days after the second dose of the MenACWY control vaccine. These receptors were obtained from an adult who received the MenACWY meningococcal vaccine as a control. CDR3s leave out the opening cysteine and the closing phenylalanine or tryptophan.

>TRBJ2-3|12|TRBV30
AWSISGSGDTQY
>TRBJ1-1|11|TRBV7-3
ASSLRWDTEAF
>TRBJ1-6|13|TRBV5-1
ASSTGNTNNSPLH
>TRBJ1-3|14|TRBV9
ATTQTGACSGNTIY
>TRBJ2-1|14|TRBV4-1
ASSQARLARDNEQF
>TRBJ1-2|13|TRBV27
ASSLSPGGGYGYT
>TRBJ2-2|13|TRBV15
ATAGSGRSTGELF
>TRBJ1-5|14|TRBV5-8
ASNLGTGARSQPQH
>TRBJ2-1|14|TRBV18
ASSRTTGSGRNEQF
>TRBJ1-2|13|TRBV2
ASISLGGVNYGYT
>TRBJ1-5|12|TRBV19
ASSTPDSNQPQH
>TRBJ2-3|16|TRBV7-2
ASSSRRNKRGGTDTQY
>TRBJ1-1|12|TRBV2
ASRTPGGNTEAF
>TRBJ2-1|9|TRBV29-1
SAGERLGQF
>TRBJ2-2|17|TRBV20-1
SASWRQRTRYHGDGELF
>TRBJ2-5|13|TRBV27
ASRRDRGFQETQY
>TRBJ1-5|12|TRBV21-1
AILLRQKNQPQH
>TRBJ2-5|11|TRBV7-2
ASSFRGAETQY
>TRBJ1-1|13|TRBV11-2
ASSPAPNSNTEAF
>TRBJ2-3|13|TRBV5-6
ASSLSGSSTDTQY
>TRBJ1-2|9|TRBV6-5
ARRDSYGYT
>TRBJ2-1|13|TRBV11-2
ASSSGLAGGNEQF
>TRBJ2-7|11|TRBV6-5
ASNFAGVDEQY
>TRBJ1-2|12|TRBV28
ASSFRARVYGYT
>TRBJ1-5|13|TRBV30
AWSTGSGSNQPQH
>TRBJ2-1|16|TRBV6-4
ASSEIGITGGSYNEQF
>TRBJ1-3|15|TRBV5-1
ASSLEVAGRLGNTIY
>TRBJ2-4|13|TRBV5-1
ASSLDWGAKNIQY
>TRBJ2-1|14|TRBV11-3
ASSGRDSSSYNEQF
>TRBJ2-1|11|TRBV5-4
ASSLTSGHEQF
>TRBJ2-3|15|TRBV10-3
AISIGTGRDPTDTQY
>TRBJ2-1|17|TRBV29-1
SVTGTLPGLAGGPSEQF
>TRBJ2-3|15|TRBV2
ASSVGTSGSRTDTQY
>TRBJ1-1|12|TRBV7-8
ASNYGQGRTEAF
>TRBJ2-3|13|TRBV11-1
ASSSSGRGTDTQY
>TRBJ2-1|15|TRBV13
ASSSSPGGSSYNEQF
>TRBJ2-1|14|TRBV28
ASRISGTTPPNEQF
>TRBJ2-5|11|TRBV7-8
ASSYDREETQY
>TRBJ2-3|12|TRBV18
ASSPQITRDTQY
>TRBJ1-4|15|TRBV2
ASSGTYAGVTNEKLF
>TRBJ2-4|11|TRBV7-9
ASSKRDSGIQY
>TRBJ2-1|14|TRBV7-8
ASSLWGDRVGDEQF
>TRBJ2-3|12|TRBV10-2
ASSVGLAADTQY
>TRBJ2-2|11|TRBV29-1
SVRRGATGELF
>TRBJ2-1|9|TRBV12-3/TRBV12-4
ASSFSYEQF
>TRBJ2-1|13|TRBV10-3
AIKWTSGGANEQF
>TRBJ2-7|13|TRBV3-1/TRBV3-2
ASSQPLAGSYEQY
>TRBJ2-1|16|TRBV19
ASSIPSGGTRRVNEQF
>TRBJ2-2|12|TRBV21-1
ASITTGFTGELF
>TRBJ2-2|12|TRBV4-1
ASSQGQVTGELF
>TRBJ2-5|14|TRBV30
AWNLGGLGLQETQY
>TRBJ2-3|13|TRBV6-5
ASNPADTSTDTQY
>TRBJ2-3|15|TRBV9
ASSPYSGRSGTDTQY
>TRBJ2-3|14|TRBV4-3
ASSHSRGGSADTQY